The 21 T cell receptor beta chains below were found in one sample sequenced in a study of T cell responses to AZD1222 COVID-19 vaccine. TCRdb's table, derived via immunoSEQ multiplex PCR, lists solely in-frame clones and lacks some. The sample has 150,000 to 200,000 clones, 80% to 95% seen once. Specimen: peripheral blood, collected on day 0 of AZD1222 vaccination. The receptors originated from an adult in good health.

The rearrangement links TRBV7-6 to TRBJ2-7; 7 bases agree with TRBD2. This CDR3 region has 12 residues. V shed 3 bases, J shed 6 bases, and the junction held 2 bases outside the gene matches. The germline CDR1 and CDR2 sequences are SGHVS and FNYEAQ. The CDR3 loop reads CASSLRGTEQYF. CDR3 nucleotide sequence: TGTGCCAGCAGCTTGCGGGGGACCGAGCAGTACTTC.

The chain has TRBV5-4 and TRBJ1-2; no definite D call. The CDR3 has 13 amino acids. V was shortened by 1 base and J by 0 bases, with 4 bases between the two germline ends. Germline CDR1 is SGHNT and CDR2 is YYREEE (reference sequence). The CDR3 here is CASSLIPNYGYTF. The CDR3 DNA is TGTGCCAGCAGCTTGATCCCTAACTATGGCTACACCTTC.

This sequence joins TRBV10-3 and TRBJ1-3; no definite D call. This CDR3 contains 17 residues. V was trimmed by 2 bases and J by 1 base, leaving 15 bases between them. Germline V gene data show CDR1 as ENHRY and CDR2 as SYGVKD. The CDR3 region is CAISEPGSGLSGNTIYF. DNA of the CDR3: TGTGCCATCAGTGAGCCTGGGTCAGGCCTTTCTGGAAACACCATATATTTT.

The chain uses TRBV19 and TRBJ2-7; possibly TRBD1 for D (5 bases). The germline gives CDR1 LNHDA, CDR2 SQIVND (reference sequence). The CDR3 runs to 15 residues. The V end was cut by 5 bases, the J end by 0 bases, with 14 bases between. The CDR3 sequence is CASSYLGQGSYEQYF. In DNA form, the CDR3 reads TGTGCCAGTAGTTACCTCGGCCAGGGCTCCTACGAGCAGTACTTC.

CDR3 nucleotides: TGTGCCAGCAGCTTGGCGGGGTTAGGGCCCTACGAGCAGTACTTC. Protein product: CASSLAGLGPYEQYF. This chain uses TRBV5-4 with TRBJ2-7, with D possibly being TRBD2 (5 bases). V was pared by 0 bases and J by 2 bases, with 12 bases between. The CDR3 is made up of 15 amino acids. Germline V gives CDR1 SGHNT, CDR2 YYREEE (reference sequence).

The chain is built from TRBV5-8 and TRBJ2-3, with 7 bases matching TRBD2. Germline V lookup: CDR1 SGHTS, CDR2 YDEGEE. The CDR3 extends over 17 amino acids. V lost 4 bases, J lost 1 base, and 12 bases stayed unmatched. CDR3 in DNA: TGTGCCAGCAGCCCGCGGGGGACCTCGTACCGCACAGATACGCAGTATTTT. This encodes CASSPRGTSYRTDTQYF.

The rearrangement joins TRBV9 to TRBJ1-1; the D gene is possibly TRBD1 (5 bases). The V gene's germline CDR1 is SGDLS and CDR2 YYNGEE. The CDR3 consists of 17 residues. Trimming removed 0 bases at V and 5 bases at J, with 20 bases between. The CDR3 coding sequence is TGTGCCAGCAGCGTAGGGGTTGCGGGGGTTGGGGCGACTGAAGCTTTCTTT. It specifies CASSVGVAGVGATEAFF.

This sequence joins TRBV2 and TRBJ1-2; 12 nucleotides line up with TRBD1. The trim removed 0 bases at V and 8 bases at J, leaving 7 bases unmatched. The CDR3 sequence is 16 residues long. Germline V gives CDR1 SNHLY, CDR2 FYNNEI. The CDR3 region is CASSEAPGQGAKGYTF. As DNA, the CDR3 is TGTGCCAGCAGTGAAGCCCCGGGACAGGGGGCGAAGGGCTACACCTTC.

This rearrangement joins TRBV11-2 to TRBJ2-1; 8 nucleotides align to TRBD2. Germline CDR1 is SGHAT and CDR2 is FQNNGV. The CDR3 totals 15 residues. V was pared by 5 bases and J by 1 base, with 4 bases of the junction left unmatched. The CDR3 is CASSPLAASYNEQFF. The CDR3 DNA is TGTGCCAGCAGCCCACTAGCGGCATCCTACAATGAGCAGTTCTTC.

The CDR3 DNA reads TGTGCCAGCAGCCAAATTCACTTGAACACCGGGGAGCTGTTTTTT. The encoded protein is CASSQIHLNTGELFF. This chain uses TRBV14 with TRBJ2-2; D is unresolved. V lost 2 bases, J lost 1 base, and 8 bases lay in between. Germline lookup yields CDR1 SGHDN and CDR2 FVKESK. The CDR3 sequence is 15 residues long. Full variable domain (rest looked up from reference TRBV14 and TRBJ2-2): EAGVTQFPSHSVIEKGQTVTLRCDPISGHDNLYWYRRVMGKEIKFLLHFVKESKQDESGMPNNRFLAERTGGTYSTLKVQPAELEDSGVYFCASSQIHLNTGELFFGEGSRLTVL.

This chain connects TRBV5-1 to TRBJ2-2, with TRBD2 matching 9 bases. The CDR3 extends over 15 amino acids. Germline trimming cut 6 bases from V and 4 bases from J; bases unmatched to any gene: 7. From germline, CDR1 is SGHRS and CDR2 YFSETQ. CDR3 bases: TGCGCCAGCACCCATAGCGGGGGCCTCACCGGGGAGCTGTTTTTT. Translation: CASTHSGGLTGELFF.

V usage is TRBV6-2 or TRBV6-3 and J usage is TRBJ1-2, with D unresolved. CDR1 is MNHEY, CDR2 SVGEGT, per germline. Deletions cut 5 bases from V and 2 bases from J, with 12 bases between. This CDR3 spans 14 amino acids. For the CDR3, the DNA is TGTGCCAGCAGTCCGGCAAGAGGGAACTATGGCTACACCTTC. Its protein product is CASSPARGNYGYTF.

This chain joins TRBV9 and TRBJ2-1; TRBD1 aligns across 9 bases. Germline loops: CDR1 SGDLS, CDR2 YYNGEE. This CDR3 region has 13 residues. Trimming removed 5 bases from V and 7 bases from J; junction bases left unmatched: 4. This CDR3 reads CASSAGTGNEQFF. The CDR3 DNA reads as TGTGCCAGCAGTGCCGGGACAGGGAATGAGCAGTTCTTC.

The rearrangement joins TRBV14 to TRBJ1-2; tentative D call: TRBD1 (5 bases). The CDR3 contains 13 residues. The V gene's germline CDR1 is SGHDN and CDR2 FVKESK. Trimming pared 4 bases from V and 2 bases from J, leaving 8 bases between. The DNA for the CDR3 is TGTGCCAGCAGCCGGGACCAAAACTATGGCTACACCTTC. This translates into CASSRDQNYGYTF.

In nucleotides, the CDR3 is TGTGCCGGAGGGGGAACTGGAAACACCATATATTTT. Its protein product is CAGGGTGNTIYF. The rearrangement links TRBV28 to TRBJ1-3; a weak D match, TRBD1 (6 bases). This CDR3 spans 12 amino acids. Germline V CDR1 and CDR2: MDHEN, SYDVKM. The V end was cut by 11 bases, the J end by 2 bases, with 10 bases between.

This chain uses TRBV5-6 with TRBJ1-5; 7 bases fit TRBD1. J gave up 3 bases and V 3 bases, and 6 bases lay outside the gene matches. Germline assignment: CDR1 SGHDT and CDR2 YYEEEE. The CDR3 runs to 15 residues. The DNA of the CDR3 is TGTGCCAGCAGCTCACAGGGGACCTCCAATCAGCCCCAGCATTTT. Amino acids: CASSSQGTSNQPQHF.

This chain connects TRBV29-1 to TRBJ1-1, with unresolved D. The V gene's germline CDR1 is SQVTM and CDR2 ANQGSEA. The CDR3 runs to 12 residues. Trimming removed 4 bases at V and 1 base at J, with 7 bases between. The CDR3 bases are TGCAGCGTTGTGAGGCCGAACACTGAAGCTTTCTTT. It is translated as CSVVRPNTEAFF.

The rearrangement uses TRBV27 and TRBJ2-1; D is perhaps TRBD2 (5 bases). CDR3 length equals 18 residues. V was cut by 5 bases and J by 6 bases, with 26 bases left in between. Germline V gives CDR1 MNHEY, CDR2 SMNVEV (reference sequence). The CDR3 DNA sequence: TGTGCCAGCAGTCCGACCCGGGTCTCAAGAGGGCGATTCAATGAGCAGTTCTTC. It codes for CASSPTRVSRGRFNEQFF.

The sample holds a few counts of this clone. The CDR3 bases are TGTGCCAGCGGGGACAATTTCACCTACGAGCAGTACTTC. It codes for CASGDNFTYEQYF. J is TRBJ2-7 and V is TRBV12-3 or TRBV12-4; possible D gene TRBD1, 6 bases. V lost 8 bases, J lost 2 bases, and 13 bases lay in between. CDR3 length equals 13 residues.

This chain connects TRBV6-5 to TRBJ2-7, with TRBD2 identical over 7 bases. CDR1 MNHEY and CDR2 SVGAGI come from the germline V gene. The length of the CDR3 is 13 residues. J gave up 6 bases and V 6 bases, and 8 bases lay outside the gene matches. In DNA form, the CDR3 reads TGTGCCAGCAGCTCCACGCGGGAGACCGAGCAGTACTTC. Translated: CASSSTRETEQYF.

The count of this clone is one. The CDR3: CASGDRVTGGELFF. The CDR3 nucleotides read TGTGCCAGCGGCGACAGGGTAACTGGCGGGGAGCTGTTTTTT. The J gene is TRBJ2-2, the V gene TRBV11-2; 7 nucleotides align to TRBD1. The V and J ends lost 8 bases and 7 bases, in that order; junction bases with no gene match: 10. The CDR3 covers 14 residues. Germline CDR1 and CDR2: SGHAT and FQNNGV.